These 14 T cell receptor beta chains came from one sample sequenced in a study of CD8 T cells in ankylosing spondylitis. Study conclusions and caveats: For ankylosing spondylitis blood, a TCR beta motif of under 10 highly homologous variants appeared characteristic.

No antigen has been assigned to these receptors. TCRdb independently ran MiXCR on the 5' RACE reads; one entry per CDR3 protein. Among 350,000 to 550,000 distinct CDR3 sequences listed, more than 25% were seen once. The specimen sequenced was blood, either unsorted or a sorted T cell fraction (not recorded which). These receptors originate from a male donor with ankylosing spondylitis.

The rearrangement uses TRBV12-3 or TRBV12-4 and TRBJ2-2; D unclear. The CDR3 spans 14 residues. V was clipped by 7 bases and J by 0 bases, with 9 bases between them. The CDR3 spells CASKPGTNTGELFF. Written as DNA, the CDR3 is TGTGCCAGCAAACCAGGCACGAACACCGGGGAGCTGTTTTTT.

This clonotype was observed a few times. The chain's CDR3 is CASSSNSVTYNEQFF. As DNA, the CDR3 is TGTGCCAGCAGCTCAAATAGCGTTACCTACAATGAGCAGTTCTTC. V usage is TRBV3-1 and J usage is TRBJ2-1; weak D call: TRBD2 (5 bases). CDR1 is LGHDT and CDR2 is YNNKEL in the germline V gene (reference sequence). The length of the CDR3 is 15 residues. The germline V and J ends were trimmed by 5 bases and 2 bases, with 13 bases remaining between them.

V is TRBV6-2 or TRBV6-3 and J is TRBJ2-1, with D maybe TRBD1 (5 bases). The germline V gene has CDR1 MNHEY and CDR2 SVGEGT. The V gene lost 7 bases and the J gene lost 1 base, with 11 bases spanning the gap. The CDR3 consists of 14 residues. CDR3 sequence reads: CASNRQDSYNEQFF. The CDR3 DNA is TGTGCCAGCAACAGGCAGGATTCCTACAATGAGCAGTTCTTC.

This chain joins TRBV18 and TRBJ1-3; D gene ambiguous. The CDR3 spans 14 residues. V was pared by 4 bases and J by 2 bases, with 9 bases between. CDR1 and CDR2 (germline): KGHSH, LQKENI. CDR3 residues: CASSQSAAGNTIYF. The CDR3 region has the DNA TGTGCCAGCTCACAATCGGCGGCTGGAAACACCATATATTTT.

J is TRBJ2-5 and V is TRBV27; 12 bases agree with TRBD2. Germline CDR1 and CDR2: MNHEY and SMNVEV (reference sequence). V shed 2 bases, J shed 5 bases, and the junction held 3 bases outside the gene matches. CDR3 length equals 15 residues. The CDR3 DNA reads TGTGCCAGCAGTTTACTAGCGGGAGGGTTGGAGACCCAGTACTTC. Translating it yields CASSLLAGGLETQYF.

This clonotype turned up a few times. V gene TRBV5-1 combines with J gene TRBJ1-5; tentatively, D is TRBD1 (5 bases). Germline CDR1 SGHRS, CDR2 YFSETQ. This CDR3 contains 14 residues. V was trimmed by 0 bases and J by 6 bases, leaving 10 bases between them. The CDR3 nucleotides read TGCGCCAGCAGCTTGGATGGGGGAAGTCAGCCCCAGCATTTT. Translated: CASSLDGGSQPQHF.

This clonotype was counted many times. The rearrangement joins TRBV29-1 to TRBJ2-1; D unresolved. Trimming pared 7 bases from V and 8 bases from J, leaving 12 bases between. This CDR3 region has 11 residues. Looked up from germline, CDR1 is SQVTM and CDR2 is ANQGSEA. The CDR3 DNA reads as TGCAGCGGTGCTCCTCGAGATGAGCAGTTCTTC. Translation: CSGAPRDEQFF.

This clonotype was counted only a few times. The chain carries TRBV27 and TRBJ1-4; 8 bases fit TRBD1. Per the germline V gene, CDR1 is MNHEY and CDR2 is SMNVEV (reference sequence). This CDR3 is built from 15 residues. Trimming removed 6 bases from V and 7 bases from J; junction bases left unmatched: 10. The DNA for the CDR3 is TGTGCCAGCAGGGGCAGGGGGCAAAGTAGTGAAAAACTGTTTTTT. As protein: CASRGRGQSSEKLFF.

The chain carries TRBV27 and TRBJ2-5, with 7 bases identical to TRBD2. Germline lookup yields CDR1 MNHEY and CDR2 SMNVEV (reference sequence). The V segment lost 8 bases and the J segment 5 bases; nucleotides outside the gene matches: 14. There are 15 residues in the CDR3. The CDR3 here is CASRRLLGEGETQYF. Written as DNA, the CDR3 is TGTGCCAGCCGACGCCTGCTAGGGGAGGGCGAGACCCAGTACTTC.

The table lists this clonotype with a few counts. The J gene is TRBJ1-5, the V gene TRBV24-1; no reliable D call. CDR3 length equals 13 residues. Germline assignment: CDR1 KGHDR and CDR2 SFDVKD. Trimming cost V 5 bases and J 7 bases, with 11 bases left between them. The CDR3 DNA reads TGTGCCACCAGTGTTGGGGTGATACAGCCCCAGCATTTT. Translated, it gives CATSVGVIQPQHF.

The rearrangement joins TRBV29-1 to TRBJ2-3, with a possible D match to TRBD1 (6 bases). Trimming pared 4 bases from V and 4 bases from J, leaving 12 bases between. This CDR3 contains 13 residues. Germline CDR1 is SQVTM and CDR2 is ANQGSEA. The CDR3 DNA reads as TGCAGCGTTGCAGCAGAGGGGGCAGATACGCAGTATTTT. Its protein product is CSVAAEGADTQYF.

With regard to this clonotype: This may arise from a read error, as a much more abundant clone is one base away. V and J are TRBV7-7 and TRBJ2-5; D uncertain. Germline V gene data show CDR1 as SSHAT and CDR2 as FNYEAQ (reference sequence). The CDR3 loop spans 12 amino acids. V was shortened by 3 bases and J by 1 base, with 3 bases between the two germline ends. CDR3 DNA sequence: TGTGCCAGCAGCTTGATCCAAGAGACCCAGTACTTC. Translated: CASSLIQETQYF. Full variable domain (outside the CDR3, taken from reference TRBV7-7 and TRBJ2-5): GAGVSQSPRYKVTKRGQDVTLRCDPISSHATLYWYQQALGQGPEFLTYFNYEAQPDKSGLPSDRFSAERPEGSISTLTIQRTEQRDSAMYRCASSLIQETQYFGPGTRLLVL.

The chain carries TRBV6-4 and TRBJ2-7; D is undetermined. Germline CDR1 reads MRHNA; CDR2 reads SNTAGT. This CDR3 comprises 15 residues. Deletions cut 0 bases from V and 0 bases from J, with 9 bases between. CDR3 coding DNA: TGTGCCAGCAGTGACTCGGGCGGTAGCTCCTACGAGCAGTACGTC. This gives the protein CASSDSGGSSYEQYV.

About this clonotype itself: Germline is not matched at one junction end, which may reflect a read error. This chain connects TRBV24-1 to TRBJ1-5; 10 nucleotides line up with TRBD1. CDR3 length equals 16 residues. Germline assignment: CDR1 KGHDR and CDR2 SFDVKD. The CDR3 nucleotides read TGTGCCACCAGTGACGGGGACAGGGGATGGGATCAGCCCCGGCATTTT. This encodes CATSDGDRGWDQPRHF.